Sequencing of this TCR beta chain was carried out in a study of blood T cells in healthy people across ages. Points from the study as a whole: Unsorted PBMC input precluded a conclusive naive versus antigen-experienced comparison.

For this clonotype: The target antigen is unknown.

The use of a sample-barcoded 5' primer and a J-beta primer mix characterized a second PCR of roughly 7 to 12 cycles. CDR3-containing paired-end reads numbering at least 3 million came from each sample. MiXCR was run by TCRdb on the 5' RACE reads, yielding one entry per CDR3 protein. The sample carries over 500,000 distinct CDR3 sequences, roughly a quarter recorded once. This sample also belongs to another study, concerning T cells of mothers and their children.

Input material: blood. The TCR was taken from a boy aged 2 to 10 in good health.

Written as DNA, the CDR3 is TGCGCCAGCAGCCAAGATTGGGGGCGGCTAGCGGGTAACGAGCAGTACTTC. This translates into CASSQDWGRLAGNEQYF. The chain recombines TRBV4-3 with TRBJ2-7, with TRBD2 identical over 8 bases. The length of the CDR3 is 17 residues. J gave up 5 bases and V 0 bases, and 12 bases lay outside the gene matches. Germline assignment: CDR1 LGHNA and CDR2 YSLEER.